The 29 T cell receptor beta chains presented below share a single source sample, sequenced in a study of CD8 T cells in Susac syndrome. Random hexamers served to reverse transcribe roughly 0.45 to 1 ug RNA. Via MiXCR, TCRdb re-called the immunoSEQ multiplex PCR reads, giving one row per CDR3 protein. The sample includes approximately 120,000 distinct CDR3 sequences, under 95% of them seen just once. Material: CD8+ T cells from PBMCs. Receptors were obtained from a human donor with multiple sclerosis.

This chain connects TRBV30 to TRBJ1-1; no clear D. Trimming pared 1 base from V and 11 bases from J, leaving 17 bases between. CDR3 size: 13 residues. CDR1 and CDR2 from the germline V gene are GTSNPN and SVGIG (reference sequence). The CDR3 DNA sequence: TGTGCCTGGAGTGGGGAGAATTCACCCGCGGCTTTCTTT. As protein: CAWSGENSPAAFF.

The chain is built from TRBV10-2 and TRBJ1-1; possible D gene TRBD1, 5 bases. V lost 1 base, J lost 6 bases, and 12 bases lay in between. The CDR3 spans 14 residues. Germline CDR1 WSHSY, CDR2 SAAADI. CDR3: CASSEWGEGAEAFF. The CDR3 nucleotides read TGCGCCAGCAGTGAGTGGGGGGAAGGCGCTGAAGCTTTCTTT.

The chain couples TRBV27 to TRBJ2-1; D unresolved. The CDR3 is 17 amino acids. Deletions cut 5 bases from V and 8 bases from J, with 25 bases between. Germline V gives CDR1 MNHEY, CDR2 SMNVEV (reference sequence). DNA for the CDR3: TGTGCCAGCAGTCATCAACCGGGCCACACGCCATTCGATGAGCAGTTCTTC. Its translation is CASSHQPGHTPFDEQFF.

A single count supports this clonotype. The rearrangement links TRBV11-2 to TRBJ2-7; 11 bases match TRBD1. Germline CDR1 is SGHAT and CDR2 is FQNNGV. This CDR3 comprises 14 residues. J gave up 6 bases and V 3 bases, and 4 bases lay outside the gene matches. This CDR3 is CASSFGQGAFEQYF. The CDR3 bases are TGTGCCAGCAGCTTCGGACAGGGGGCCTTCGAGCAGTACTTC.

The chain uses TRBV12-3 or TRBV12-4 and TRBJ1-1; possibly TRBD1 for D (5 bases). V dropped 6 bases and J dropped 7 bases, with 12 bases sitting between them. The CDR3 sequence is 12 residues long. The DNA of the CDR3 is TGTGCCAGCAGCGGGGCAGTCGGTGAAGCTTTCTTT. Residues: CASSGAVGEAFF.

J is TRBJ2-2 and V is TRBV20-1; 11 positions agree with TRBD2. V gave up 4 bases and J gave up 2 bases; unmatched junction bases: 9. Germline-derived CDR1 and CDR2 are DFQATT and SNEGSKA (reference sequence). The CDR3 has 17 amino acids. This CDR3 is CSAMEYGTSGNTGELFF. Written as DNA, the CDR3 is TGCAGTGCTATGGAATATGGGACTAGCGGTAACACCGGGGAGCTGTTTTTT.

This clonotype was counted only a few times. The chain recombines TRBV4-2 with TRBJ2-7; 15 nucleotides line up with TRBD2. J was trimmed by 1 base and V by 3 bases; bases with no gene match: 7. The CDR3 extends over 18 amino acids. Germline CDR1 is LGHNA and CDR2 is YNFKEQ. This chain's CDR3 is CASSQEGLAGGTSYEQYF. Here the CDR3 DNA reads TGTGCCAGCAGCCAGGAGGGACTAGCGGGAGGTACTTCCTACGAGCAGTACTTC.

The chain couples TRBV28 to TRBJ2-1; D remains unclear. The CDR3 totals 12 residues. V gave up 8 bases and J gave up 12 bases, with 17 bases separating them. CDR1 is MDHEN, CDR2 SYDVKM, per germline. CDR3 DNA sequence: TGTGCCAGCTCCCGTTGGGGTGAGATGCAGTTCTTC. It specifies CASSRWGEMQFF. Variable domain in full (rest from reference TRBV28 and TRBJ2-1): DVKVTQSSRYLVKRTGEKVFLECVQDMDHENMFWYRQDPGLGLRLIYFSYDVKMKEKGDIPEGYSVSREKKERFSLILESASTNQTSMYLCASSRWGEMQFFGPGTRLTVL.

The chain is built from TRBV4-3 and TRBJ2-7, with no clear D. The CDR3 sequence is 14 residues long. Germline CDR1 is LGHNA and CDR2 is YSLEER. Between the trimmed V and J ends, which lost 0 bases and 2 bases, there was a span of 8 bases. CDR3 nucleotides: TGCGCCAGCAGCCAAGAGCGCTTCACCTACGAGCAGTACTTC. Translating gives CASSQERFTYEQYF.

The CDR3 bases are TGTGCCAGCAGCCGTAGCGGGAGCCTTTCAGATACGCAGTATTTT. Its protein is CASSRSGSLSDTQYF. V and J are TRBV14 and TRBJ2-3, with 9 nucleotides matching TRBD2. The J segment lost 4 bases and the V segment lost 4 bases, leaving 6 bases of the junction unmatched. This CDR3 spans 15 amino acids. Germline lookup yields CDR1 SGHDN and CDR2 FVKESK.

The DNA for the CDR3 is TGTGCCAGCAGTTTATCGATGGCTTACGAGCAGTACTTC. Translating it yields CASSLSMAYEQYF. The chain has TRBV27 and TRBJ2-7, with D hard to call. The germline V gene encodes CDR1 MNHEY and CDR2 SMNVEV (reference sequence). CDR3 length: 13 residues. Between the trimmed V and J ends, which lost 0 bases and 4 bases, there was a span of 7 bases.

V is TRBV6-5 and J is TRBJ2-1; D is uncertain. Germline CDR1 MNHEY, CDR2 SVGAGI. V was shortened by 1 base and J by 8 bases, with 3 bases between the two germline ends. The CDR3 sequence is 11 residues long. The CDR3 protein is CASSYWDEQFF. CDR3 coding DNA: TGTGCCAGCAGTTACTGGGATGAGCAGTTCTTC.

This chain links TRBV27 with TRBJ2-1; 8 bases align to TRBD2. There are 12 residues in the CDR3. The V and J ends lost 2 bases and 12 bases, in that order; junction bases with no gene match: 3. Germline CDR1 and CDR2: MNHEY and SMNVEV (reference sequence). The CDR3 loop is CASSLRSGGQFF. CDR3 sequence (DNA): TGTGCCAGCAGTTTAAGGAGCGGGGGGCAGTTCTTC.

The chain recombines TRBV7-9 with TRBJ2-7; 7 nucleotides agree with TRBD1. The CDR3 loop spans 15 amino acids. The V gene's germline CDR1 is SEHNR and CDR2 FQNEAQ (reference sequence). J lost 6 bases, V lost 4 bases, and 12 bases had no gene match. CDR3 sequence reads: CASSWDSLPHCEQYF. As DNA, the CDR3 is TGTGCCAGCAGCTGGGACAGCCTTCCCCACTGCGAGCAGTACTTC.

The V gene is TRBV6-6, the J gene TRBJ2-3; D remains ambiguous. The CDR3 is 13 amino acids. Germline V gives CDR1 MNHNY, CDR2 SVGAGI (reference sequence). V was trimmed by 0 bases and J by 3 bases, leaving 4 bases between them. Written as DNA, the CDR3 is TGTGCCAGCAGTTACTCACAGACAGATACGCAGTATTTT. The encoded protein is CASSYSQTDTQYF.

The V call is TRBV24-1, the J call TRBJ1-3; no clear D. The CDR3 runs to 13 residues. Trimming left V 4 bases short and J 8 bases short, with 11 bases between. Germline CDR1 reads KGHDR; CDR2 reads SFDVKD. CDR3 protein: CATSDVDGHTIYF. CDR3 bases: TGTGCCACCAGTGACGTGGACGGCCACACCATATATTTT.

The chain combines TRBV29-1 with TRBJ2-5; 7 bases fit TRBD2. The CDR3 contains 16 residues. Germline V gene lookup returns CDR1 SQVTM and CDR2 ANQGSEA. Trimming cost V 4 bases and J 4 bases; bases outside gene matches: 15. DNA of the CDR3: TGCAGCGTTGTGGGCCCCGGCCGGGGAGGGGTAGAGACCCAGTACTTC. It specifies CSVVGPGRGGVETQYF.

CDR3 DNA sequence: TGTGCCAGCAGTTTTGATGGCGAAACCTACGAGCAGTACTTC. Translated, it gives CASSFDGETYEQYF. The chain is built from TRBV27 and TRBJ2-7; no definite D call. Germline CDR1 MNHEY, CDR2 SMNVEV (reference sequence). The CDR3 has 14 residues. V was pared by 3 bases and J by 2 bases, with 11 bases between.

This chain's CDR3 is CASSPMGSHEQYF. The CDR3, as DNA: TGCGCCAGCAGCCCTATGGGTAGCCACGAGCAGTACTTC. V usage is TRBV5-1 and J usage is TRBJ2-7; D is unresolved. There are 13 residues in the CDR3. CDR1 is SGHRS and CDR2 is YFSETQ in the germline V gene. V lost 4 bases, J lost 5 bases, and 13 bases lay in between.

V gene TRBV25-1 combines with J gene TRBJ2-3; D is undetermined. The length of the CDR3 is 12 residues. V was trimmed by 7 bases and J by 0 bases, leaving 5 bases between them. In germline, CDR1 is MGHDK, CDR2 SYGVNS. The CDR3 protein is CASTTSTDTQYF. Written as DNA, the CDR3 is TGTGCCAGCACGACTAGCACAGATACGCAGTATTTT. The entire variable domain, with the rest obtained from reference TRBV25-1 and TRBJ2-3, is as follows: EADIYQTPRYLVIGTGKKITLECSQTMGHDKMYWYQQDPGMELHLIHYSYGVNSTEKGDLSSESTVSRIRTEHFPLTLESARPSHTSQYLCASTTSTDTQYFGPGTRLTVL.

This chain connects TRBV10-2 to TRBJ2-4; D is unresolved. The V and J ends lost 4 bases and 0 bases respectively, with 10 bases between them. Germline V gene lookup returns CDR1 WSHSY and CDR2 SAAADI. The CDR3 loop spans 15 amino acids. In DNA form, the CDR3 reads TGCGCCAGCAGTGTCGACTTATTAGCCAAAAACATTCAGTACTTC. This sequence encodes CASSVDLLAKNIQYF.

The V and J genes are TRBV5-1 and TRBJ2-7, with D hard to call. CDR3 length equals 12 residues. Germline V gene sequence: CDR1 SGHRS, CDR2 YFSETQ. The V gene lost 0 bases and the J gene lost 6 bases, with 7 bases spanning the gap. In DNA, the CDR3 is TGCGCCAGCAGCTTGGGAGGTCCCGAGCAGTACTTC. Its translation is CASSLGGPEQYF.

This CDR3 is CAISEGRAGGTQYF. DNA of the CDR3: TGTGCCATCAGTGAGGGCAGGGCCGGGGGGACCCAGTACTTC. The chain recombines TRBV10-3 with TRBJ2-5, with TRBD2 as a possible D gene (6 bases). There are 14 residues in the CDR3. The ends were cut back, 2 bases at V and 7 bases at J, with 14 bases in the middle. Germline-derived CDR1 and CDR2 are ENHRY and SYGVKD.

The chain is built from TRBV5-4 and TRBJ1-1; D might be TRBD1 (6 bases). The V end lost 4 bases, the J end lost 5 bases, and 21 bases lay between the germline ends. The V gene's germline CDR1 is SGHNT and CDR2 YYREEE (reference sequence). The CDR3 sequence is 16 residues long. The CDR3 DNA reads as TGTGCCAGCAGCCCCTCGATGGGGGGGCGGGTGACTGAAGCTTTCTTT. This sequence encodes CASSPSMGGRVTEAFF. Variable domain in full (rest from reference TRBV5-4 and TRBJ1-1): ETGVTQSPTHLIKTRGQQVTLRCSSQSGHNTVSWYQQALGQGPQFIFQYYREEENGRGNFPPRFSGLQFPNYSSELNVNALELDDSALYLCASSPSMGGRVTEAFFGQGTRLTVV.

J is TRBJ1-1 and V is TRBV7-9; 12 bases align to TRBD1. Germline assignment: CDR1 SEHNR and CDR2 FQNEAQ (reference sequence). The CDR3 is made up of 14 amino acids. Trimming at V came to 5 bases and at J to 8 bases, leaving 6 bases not matched to a gene. In nucleotides, the CDR3 is TGTGCCAGCAGCGCCCGGGACAGGGGGCTAGAAGCTTTCTTT. Its protein product is CASSARDRGLEAFF.

This chain connects TRBV19 to TRBJ2-1; 12 nucleotides agree with TRBD1. CDR3 size: 15 residues. Germline CDR1 LNHDA, CDR2 SQIVND (reference sequence). The trim removed 2 bases at V and 8 bases at J, leaving 4 bases unmatched. The CDR3 DNA reads as TGTGCCAGTAGTATAACGGGACAGGGGGCGTATGAGCAGTTCTTC. Protein product: CASSITGQGAYEQFF.

The chain has TRBV30 and TRBJ1-5; D perhaps matches TRBD1 (5 bases). The germline CDR1 and CDR2 sequences are GTSNPN and SVGIG (reference sequence). The CDR3 extends over 13 amino acids. V was shortened by 2 bases and J by 3 bases, with 8 bases between the two germline ends. The CDR3 DNA reads TGTGCCTGGAGTCGGGACTCCAATCAGCCCCAGCATTTT. Translating it yields CAWSRDSNQPQHF.

V is TRBV3-1 and J is TRBJ2-5, with 13 positions matching TRBD2. The CDR3 contains 15 residues. Germline loops: CDR1 LGHDT, CDR2 YNNKEL (reference sequence). J lost 5 bases, V lost 8 bases, and 8 bases had no gene match. CDR3 amino acids: CASVLAGGPLETQYF. The DNA for the CDR3 is TGTGCCAGCGTACTAGCGGGAGGGCCCTTGGAGACCCAGTACTTC.

There are a few counts of this clonotype. The CDR3: CASSFGGSGELFF. The DNA for the CDR3 is TGTGCCAGTAGTTTCGGCGGGAGCGGGGAGCTGTTTTTT. This chain connects TRBV19 to TRBJ2-2; TRBD2 matches 7 bases. V trimming: 5 bases; J trimming: 7 bases; junction bases outside the gene matches: 4. The germline CDR1 and CDR2 sequences are LNHDA and SQIVND (reference sequence). This CDR3 spans 13 amino acids. The full variable domain, in which reference TRBV19 and TRBJ2-2 provide the parts outside the CDR3, is DGGITQSPKYLFRKEGQNVTLSCEQNLNHDAMYWYRQDPGQGLRLIYYSQIVNDFQKGDIAEGYSVSREKKESFPLTVTSAQKNPTAFYLCASSFGGSGELFFGEGSRLTVL.